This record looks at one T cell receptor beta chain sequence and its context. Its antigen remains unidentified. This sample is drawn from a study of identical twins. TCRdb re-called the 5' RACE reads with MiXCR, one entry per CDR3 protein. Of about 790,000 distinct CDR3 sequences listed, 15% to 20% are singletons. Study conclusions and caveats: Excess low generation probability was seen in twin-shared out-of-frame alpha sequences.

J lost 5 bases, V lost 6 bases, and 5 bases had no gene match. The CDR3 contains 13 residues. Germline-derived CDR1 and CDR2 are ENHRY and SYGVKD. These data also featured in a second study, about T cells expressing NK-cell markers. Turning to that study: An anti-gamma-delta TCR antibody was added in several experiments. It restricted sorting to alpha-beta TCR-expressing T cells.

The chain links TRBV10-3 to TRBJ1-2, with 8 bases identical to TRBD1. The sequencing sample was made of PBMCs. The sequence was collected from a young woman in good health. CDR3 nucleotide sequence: TGTGCCATCAGCCAGGGACAGGCATATGGCTACACCTTC. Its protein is CAISQGQAYGYTF.